These 7 T cell receptor beta chains were all obtained from the same sample, sequenced in a study of T-cell reconstitution after alpha-beta-depleted transplantation in children. Unique molecular identifiers were incorporated during preparation of the TCRbeta library. TCRdb passed the PCR reads through MiXCR, listing each CDR3 protein once. The table records 170,000 or so distinct CDR3 sequences, around 6.8% of them present only once. The sample in question was PBMCs from the stem cell graft donor, obtained from the stem cell graft. The origin of the receptors is a human donor who donated a stem cell graft to a child with Wiskott-Aldrich syndrome.

This clonotype was seen repeatedly, ten times or more. CDR3: CASGAGGSGETQYF. The CDR3 region has the DNA TGTGCCAGCGGAGCCGGCGGGAGTGGTGAGACCCAGTACTTC. V usage is TRBV9 and J usage is TRBJ2-5; 7 bases agree with TRBD2. The CDR3 is 14 residues long. Germline V gene lookup returns CDR1 SGDLS and CDR2 YYNGEE. With V trimmed by 7 bases and J by 5 bases, 11 bases remained unmatched.

This clonotype appeared many times. The chain couples TRBV12-3 or TRBV12-4 to TRBJ1-6; possible D gene TRBD1, 5 bases. There are 14 residues in the CDR3. Trimming removed 8 bases from V and 0 bases from J, with 8 bases in between. This chain's CDR3 is CASRGSSYNSPLHF. The CDR3 DNA reads TGTGCCAGCCGGGGGAGCTCCTATAATTCACCCCTCCACTTT.

This clonotype has at least ten counts. The V gene is TRBV24-1, the J gene TRBJ2-2; no reliable D call. CDR3 length: 13 residues. V was cut by 4 bases and J by 0 bases, with 2 bases left in between. CDR1 and CDR2 from the germline V gene are KGHDR and SFDVKD. The CDR3 is CATSEPNTGELFF. As DNA, the CDR3 is TGTGCCACCAGTGAGCCGAACACCGGGGAGCTGTTTTTT.

This clonotype was found many times. The gene calls are TRBV5-1 and TRBJ2-3, with TRBD1 as a possible D gene (6 bases). CDR3 length: 14 residues. Germline loops: CDR1 SGHRS, CDR2 YFSETQ. Trimming took 6 bases from V and 5 from J, leaving 16 bases between them. The chain's CDR3 is CASNQNRVEDTQYF. For the CDR3, the DNA is TGCGCCAGCAACCAAAACAGGGTCGAAGATACGCAGTATTTT.

Ten or more counts support this clonotype. The rearrangement joins TRBV5-1 to TRBJ2-3, with D maybe TRBD2 (5 bases). The CDR3 has 15 residues. Trimming cost V 5 bases and J 5 bases, with 18 bases left between them. Germline V gives CDR1 SGHRS, CDR2 YFSETQ. The CDR3 spells CASRQEGSRGDTQYF. CDR3 in DNA: TGCGCCAGCAGACAAGAAGGGTCCCGGGGAGATACGCAGTATTTT. Variable domain in full (rest from reference TRBV5-1 and TRBJ2-3): KAGVTQTPRYLIKTRGQQVTLSCSPISGHRSVSWYQQTPGQGLQFLFEYFSETQRNKGNFPGRFSGRQFSNSRSEMNVSTLELGDSALYLCASRQEGSRGDTQYFGPGTRLTVL.

J is TRBJ2-1 and V is TRBV18; D is unresolved. Trimming removed 0 bases from V and 8 bases from J, with 8 bases in between. Germline V gives CDR1 KGHSH, CDR2 LQKENI. The CDR3 spans 13 residues. CDR3 residues: CASSPPVRYEQFF. In DNA form, the CDR3 reads TGTGCCAGCTCACCACCAGTCCGATATGAGCAGTTCTTC.

The genes are TRBV10-2 and TRBJ2-5; no definite D call. The germline gives CDR1 WSHSY, CDR2 SAAADI. V was pared by 4 bases and J by 4 bases, with 16 bases between. The CDR3 sequence is 15 residues long. This CDR3 is CASSAAGDLRETQYF. CDR3 in DNA: TGCGCCAGCAGTGCCGCAGGAGATCTACGAGAGACCCAGTACTTC.